This T cell receptor (beta chain) was found in a study of cytomegalovirus exposure and HLA in healthy donors. Study-level background: Sequencing of roughly 180 million T cells in an earlier analysis found 90 million to 120 million unique TCR beta sequences. Study conclusions and caveats: Fewer than 20,000 TCR beta sequences were associated with HLA alleles at 0.05 false discovery rate in a later analysis.

The CDR3 loop spans 14 amino acids. Germline loops: CDR1 SGHNT, CDR2 YENEEA. The germline V and J ends were trimmed by 1 base and 0 bases, with 7 bases remaining between them. Donors in the study were healthy people who gave bone marrow. The PCR ran on 60 Vbeta and 13 Jbeta primers. Generated by immunoSEQ multiplex PCR, the TCRdb table keeps only in-frame clones and is missing some. The top ten clones hold 11% of a sample with approximately 75,000 clones, roughly 68% of them seen once. This clone was picked up a small number of times. The antigen remains undetermined. The clonotype originates from a woman between 55 and 75 years old in good health and CMV-seropositive. The gene calls are TRBV11-3 and TRBJ2-7, with D maybe TRBD2 (5 bases). The sequenced material came from PBMCs. CDR3 nucleotides: TGTGCCAGCAGCTTAGTGAGCGGCTCCTACGAGCAGTACTTC. Translation: CASSLVSGSYEQYF.